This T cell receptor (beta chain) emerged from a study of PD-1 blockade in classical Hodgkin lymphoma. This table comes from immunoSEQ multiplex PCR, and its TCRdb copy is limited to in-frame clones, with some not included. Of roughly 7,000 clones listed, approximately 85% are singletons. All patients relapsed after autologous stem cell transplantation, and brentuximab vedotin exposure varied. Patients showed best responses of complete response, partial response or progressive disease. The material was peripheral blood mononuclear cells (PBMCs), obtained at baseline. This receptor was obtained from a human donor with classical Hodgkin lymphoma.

The CDR3 loop reads CASSDPGGASTDTQYF. The CDR3 coding sequence is TGTGCCAGCAGTGACCCCGGCGGAGCAAGCACAGATACGCAGTATTTT. The chain links TRBV6-1 to TRBJ2-3; D uncertain. The CDR3 is 16 residues long. Germline loops: CDR1 MNHNS, CDR2 SASEGT. The V gene lost 3 bases and the J gene lost 0 bases, with 13 bases spanning the gap.